These 3 T cell receptor beta chains were all obtained from the same sample, sequenced in a study of blood T cells in healthy people across ages. For the second PCR, which ran for about 7 to 11 cycles, a sample-barcoded 5' primer and a J-beta primer mix were used. TCRdb analysed the 5' RACE reads with MiXCR anew, one entry per CDR3 protein. The top ten clones hold about 10% of a sample with under 2 million distinct CDR3 sequences, around 35% of them seen once. Sequencing input: blood. The source is a woman between 25 and 40 years old in good health.

The chain joins TRBV24-1 to TRBJ2-3; D remains unclear. The CDR3 length is 13 residues. V shed 6 bases and J shed 2 bases, with 8 bases lying between them. Germline V gene lookup returns CDR1 KGHDR and CDR2 SFDVKD. This CDR3 reads CATSKTTTDTQYF. The CDR3 nucleotides read TGTGCCACCAGTAAAACTACCACAGATACGCAGTATTTT.

The chain couples TRBV7-6 to TRBJ2-6, with D unresolved. The CDR3 extends over 17 amino acids. The V end was cut by 5 bases, the J end by 5 bases, with 19 bases between. In germline, CDR1 is SGHVS, CDR2 FNYEAQ. The CDR3 coding sequence is TGTGCCAGCAGCCCAGCAAGCGTCTCAGCCTGGGCCAACGTCCTGACTTTC. This sequence encodes CASSPASVSAWANVLTF.

This clonotype was found many times. The chain employs TRBV20-1 and TRBJ1-2; no definite D call. Germline V gene sequence: CDR1 DFQATT, CDR2 SNEGSKA (reference sequence). Trimming took 1 base from V and 3 from J, leaving 9 bases between them. The CDR3 loop spans 13 amino acids. The CDR3: CSARVATDYGYTF. CDR3 DNA: TGCAGTGCTAGAGTGGCCACCGACTATGGCTACACCTTC.